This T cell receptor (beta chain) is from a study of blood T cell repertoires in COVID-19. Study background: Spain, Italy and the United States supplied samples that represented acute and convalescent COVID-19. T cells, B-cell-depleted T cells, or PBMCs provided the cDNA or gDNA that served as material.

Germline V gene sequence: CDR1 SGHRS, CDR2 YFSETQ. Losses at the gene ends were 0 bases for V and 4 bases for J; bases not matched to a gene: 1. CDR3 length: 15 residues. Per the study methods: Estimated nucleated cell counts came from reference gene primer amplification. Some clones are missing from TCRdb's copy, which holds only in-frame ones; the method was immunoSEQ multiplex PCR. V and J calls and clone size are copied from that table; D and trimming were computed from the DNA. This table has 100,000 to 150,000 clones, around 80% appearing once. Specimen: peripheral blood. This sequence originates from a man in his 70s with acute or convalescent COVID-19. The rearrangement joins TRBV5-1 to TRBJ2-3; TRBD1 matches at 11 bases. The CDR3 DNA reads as TGCGCCAGCAGCTTGGAGGGACAGGGGGCAGATACGCAGTATTTT. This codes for CASSLEGQGADTQYF.